The entry that follows covers one T cell receptor beta chain sequence. Its cognate antigen is unknown. This CDR3 contains 15 residues. V shed 7 bases and J 4 bases; nucleotides not matched to a gene: 7. CDR1 is MGHDK and CDR2 is SYGVNS in the germline V gene. This sample is part of a study of regulatory T cells in long-lasting Graves disease. Findings and limits, study-wide: Persistent disease exhibited a predilection for TRBV28, TRBJ1-2 and TRBJ2-5.

Specified time point: newly diagnosed GD, antithyroid drugs for less than 3 months. There was RNA extracted from PBMCs, and the TCR library was made from it. HTBI primers from iRepertoire and Arm-PCR of CDR3 regions yielded the TCR beta libraries. MiXCR, run by TCRdb on the multiplex PCR reads, gives a single entry per CDR3 protein. The table shows hundreds of thousands of distinct CDR3 sequences, with 13% occurring only once. These data were also reused for a study on T cells in Graves' hyperthyroidism and ophthalmopathy.

The receptor was isolated from a man in his thirties or forties with Graves disease. This material consisted of peripheral blood mononuclear cells (PBMCs), taken at new diagnosis, from a patient treated with antithyroid drugs. V and J are TRBV25-1 and TRBJ1-2; 12 bases line up with TRBD1. The CDR3 region is CASTDPGQGAYGYTF. CDR3 coding DNA: TGTGCCAGCACAGATCCGGGACAGGGGGCCTATGGCTACACCTTC.